The 25 T cell receptor beta chains below all came from one sample that was sequenced in a study of shared clonotypes between healthy human individuals (dated by TCRdb to the early 2020s). CD8 naive samples were CD45RO-negative cells positively selected for CCR7, giving a CD45RA+CCR7+ population that excluded TemRA cells. Receptors were amplified or captured by the immunoSEQ multiplex PCR assay. The table was pulled from immuneACCESS by TCRdb, which kept in-frame rearrangements only. Such tables lose some clones; where checked, under half of the loss comes from unresolved V genes, and the rest has no known cause. The sample yields 2 million to 2.5 million clones; more than 85% were counted once. The ten largest account for roughly 1.8% of the sample. What was sequenced was naive CD8+ T cells from PBMCs. Taken with the paper, the label for cell subset or site translates to: CD45RA+CCR7+. The origin of the receptors is a young man in good health. Some clones in this sample may be carry-over from other donors' samples.

The V gene is TRBV19, the J gene TRBJ2-1; 9 bases are shared with TRBD1. V was pared by 5 bases and J by 8 bases, with 10 bases of the junction left unmatched. Per the germline V gene, CDR1 is LNHDA and CDR2 is SQIVND (reference sequence). The CDR3 spans 15 residues. This chain's CDR3 is CASSFRDRVLDEQFF. The CDR3, as DNA: TGTGCCAGTAGTTTCCGGGACAGGGTGCTCGATGAGCAGTTCTTC.

Comment on this clone: The sample has other DNA sequences that encode this CDR3 too. The V call is TRBV28, the J call TRBJ2-7, with TRBD2 identical over 11 bases. The CDR3 length is 13 residues. CDR1 and CDR2 from the germline V gene are MDHEN and SYDVKM. The junction had 4 bases not matched to a gene; V was cut back by 11 bases and J by 1 base. The CDR3, as DNA: TGTGCCTCGCGACTAGCGGGATCCTACGAGCAGTACTTC. Protein product: CASRLAGSYEQYF.

The V gene is TRBV9, the J gene TRBJ2-7, with a possible D match to TRBD2 (6 bases). Germline-derived CDR1 and CDR2 are SGDLS and YYNGEE. There are 15 residues in the CDR3. Trimming removed 0 bases from V and 5 bases from J, with 15 bases in between. CDR3 DNA sequence: TGTGCCAGCAGCGTAGAAAGTGCGGGAACCGACGAGCAGTACTTC. Translating gives CASSVESAGTDEQYF. Supplemented by reference TRBV9 and TRBJ2-7, the full variable domain reads DSGVTQTPKHLITATGQRVTLRCSPRSGDLSVYWYQQSLDQGLQFLIQYYNGEERAKGNILERFSAQQFPDLHSELNLSSLELGDSALYFCASSVESAGTDEQYFGPGTRLTVT.

The chain couples TRBV5-1 to TRBJ2-7; no definite D call. CDR1 is SGHRS and CDR2 is YFSETQ in the germline V gene. There are 15 residues in the CDR3. V lost 0 bases and J 3 bases, leaving 13 bases between the germline ends. As DNA, the CDR3 is TGCGCCAGCAGCTTGGCCATTCAGAAAAACTACGAGCAGTACTTC. Translation: CASSLAIQKNYEQYF.

This chain connects TRBV4-1 to TRBJ2-1; 7 bases line up with TRBD1. Germline V gene sequence: CDR1 MGHRA, CDR2 YSYEKL. There are 15 residues in the CDR3. V dropped 4 bases and J dropped 3; count of bases not matched to a gene: 6. The CDR3 sequence: CASSPGRGFYNEQFF. The CDR3 nucleotides read TGCGCCAGCAGCCCCGGCAGGGGGTTCTACAATGAGCAGTTCTTC.

The J gene is TRBJ2-2, the V gene TRBV5-5, with D tentatively TRBD1 (6 bases). Deletions cut 2 bases from V and 1 base from J, with 12 bases between. Per germline, CDR1 SGHKS and CDR2 YYEKEE (reference sequence). The CDR3 length is 16 residues. DNA for the CDR3: TGTGCCAGCAGCTTTTCGGGACACGAGAACACCGGGGAGCTGTTTTTT. Translated: CASSFSGHENTGELFF.

V and J are TRBV7-9 and TRBJ2-1; 7 bases are a match to TRBD2. CDR1 and CDR2 from the germline V gene are SEHNR and FQNEAQ (reference sequence). This CDR3 comprises 14 residues. With V trimmed by 5 bases and J by 5 bases, 6 bases remained unmatched. The CDR3 here is CASSPREGHNEQFF. The DNA of the CDR3 is TGTGCCAGCAGCCCTAGGGAGGGGCACAATGAGCAGTTCTTC.

This clone was seen just once. The rearrangement uses TRBV28 and TRBJ1-3; no clear D gene. The CDR3 covers 15 residues. The germline V gene encodes CDR1 MDHEN and CDR2 SYDVKM. The germline V and J ends were trimmed by 6 bases and 0 bases, with 12 bases remaining between them. The CDR3 coding sequence is TGTGCCAGCAGCCCGCATTTGAGCTCTGGAAACACCATATATTTT. Translation gives CASSPHLSSGNTIYF.

The chain joins TRBV13 to TRBJ2-5, with D possibly being TRBD2 (6 bases). Germline loops: CDR1 PRHDT, CDR2 FYEKMQ (reference sequence). V was cut by 5 bases and J by 3 bases, with 13 bases left in between. This CDR3 contains 14 residues. CDR3 loop: CASSSWRREETQYF. The CDR3 DNA follows: TGTGCCAGCAGCAGCTGGAGGAGGGAAGAGACCCAGTACTTC.

As for this clone: The junction does not match germline at one end; this may be a read error. The chain recombines TRBV7-9 with TRBJ2-7; 9 bases are shared with TRBD1. Germline lookup yields CDR1 SEHNR and CDR2 FQNEAQ (reference sequence). The CDR3 length is 15 residues. For the CDR3, the DNA is TGTGCCAGCAGCGAGCCGGGACAGGGACGCTACGAGCGGTACTTC. Translated: CASSEPGQGRYERYF.

This clone was observed once. The chain has TRBV4-3 and TRBJ1-2; D is undetermined. This CDR3 has 16 amino acids. Germline-derived CDR1 and CDR2 are LGHNA and YSLEER. V gave up 0 bases and J gave up 4 bases, with 15 bases separating them. CDR3: CASSQDLRTESYGYTF. The CDR3 region has the DNA TGCGCCAGCAGCCAAGATCTAAGAACTGAAAGCTATGGCTACACCTTC.

The V and J genes are TRBV7-9 and TRBJ2-1; TRBD1 is a possible D gene (6 bases). Per the germline V gene, CDR1 is SEHNR and CDR2 is FQNEAQ (reference sequence). This CDR3 is built from 13 residues. The V end lost 5 bases, the J end lost 12 bases, and 17 bases lay between the germline ends. The CDR3 region is CASSIPPGTLQFF. The CDR3 DNA is TGTGCCAGCAGCATCCCGCCGGGGACACTGCAGTTCTTC.

The gene calls are TRBV19 and TRBJ1-5; 7 bases are a match to TRBD1. The trim removed 7 bases at V and 6 bases at J, leaving 12 bases unmatched. In germline, CDR1 is LNHDA, CDR2 SQIVND (reference sequence). The CDR3 contains 15 residues. In DNA form, the CDR3 reads TGTGCCAGTATCGAGGGACAGACGGGGAGTCAGCCCCAGCATTTT. Residues: CASIEGQTGSQPQHF. The complete variable domain, with remaining parts taken from reference TRBV19 and TRBJ1-5, reads DGGITQSPKYLFRKEGQNVTLSCEQNLNHDAMYWYRQDPGQGLRLIYYSQIVNDFQKGDIAEGYSVSREKKESFPLTVTSAQKNPTAFYLCASIEGQTGSQPQHFGDGTRLSIL.

The genes are TRBV5-1 and TRBJ2-1; D assignment may be TRBD1 or TRBD2 (5 bases each). CDR1 SGHRS and CDR2 YFSETQ come from the germline V gene. The CDR3 covers 18 residues. Trimming removed 2 bases at V and 8 bases at J, with 26 bases between. CDR3 DNA sequence: TGCGCCAGCAGCTTAACCCTTACCGGGACGCATCTTGGGTATGAGCAGTTCTTC. This encodes CASSLTLTGTHLGYEQFF. The variable domain in full, with the rest retrieved from reference TRBV5-1 and TRBJ2-1, is KAGVTQTPRYLIKTRGQQVTLSCSPISGHRSVSWYQQTPGQGLQFLFEYFSETQRNKGNFPGRFSGRQFSNSRSEMNVSTLELGDSALYLCASSLTLTGTHLGYEQFFGPGTRLTVL.

J is TRBJ2-1 and V is TRBV29-1; TRBD1 aligns across 10 bases. Trimming at V came to 0 bases and at J to 3 bases, leaving 5 bases not matched to a gene. The germline CDR1 and CDR2 sequences are SQVTM and ANQGSEA. CDR3 length: 16 amino acids. Written as DNA, the CDR3 is TGCAGCGTTGAAGATCACCGGACAGGGGGCTACAATGAGCAGTTCTTC. This encodes CSVEDHRTGGYNEQFF.

The chain recombines TRBV5-1 with TRBJ2-3, with D possibly being TRBD1 (5 bases). V lost 7 bases and J lost 4, with 13 bases in between. CDR3 size: 13 residues. The germline CDR1 and CDR2 sequences are SGHRS and YFSETQ. The DNA of the CDR3 is TGCGCCAGCGGAAGCCAGGGCGCAGATACGCAGTATTTT. It specifies CASGSQGADTQYF.

CDR3 loop: CASSDTNQGTSEQYF. Here the CDR3 DNA reads TGTGCCAGCAGCGACACTAACCAGGGAACCTCCGAGCAGTACTTC. V gene TRBV7-9 combines with J gene TRBJ2-7, with D possibly being TRBD1 (5 bases). CDR3 length: 15 residues. CDR1 is SEHNR, CDR2 FQNEAQ, per germline (reference sequence). V was pared by 5 bases and J by 6 bases, with 20 bases between. Complete variable domain (other parts from reference TRBV7-9 and TRBJ2-7): DTGVSQNPRHKITKRGQNVTFRCDPISEHNRLYWYRQTLGQGPEFLTYFQNEAQLEKSRLLSDRFSAERPKGSFSTLEIQRTEQGDSAMYLCASSDTNQGTSEQYFGPGTRLTVT.

The table lists this clone with a count of one. The rearrangement uses TRBV27 and TRBJ1-1, with 11 nucleotides matching TRBD1. This CDR3 contains 16 residues. Germline values: CDR1 MNHEY, CDR2 SMNVEV (reference sequence). The ends lost 5 bases at V and 1 base at J; junction bases unmatched: 6. The CDR3 here is CASSIRDRGANTEAFF. CDR3 sequence (DNA): TGTGCCAGCAGTATCCGGGACAGGGGGGCGAACACTGAAGCTTTCTTT.

The rearrangement links TRBV7-2 to TRBJ1-4, with 9 bases aligning to TRBD1. Unmatched junction bases numbered 8, after V lost 4 bases and J lost 8 bases. Germline CDR1 reads SGHTA; CDR2 reads FQGNSA. This CDR3 contains 15 residues. The CDR3 nucleotides are TGTGCCAGCAGCTCATTTCGACAGGGGGTAGAAAAACTGTTTTTT. Amino acid sequence: CASSSFRQGVEKLFF.

The V and J genes are TRBV27 and TRBJ2-1; tentatively, D is TRBD1 (6 bases). The CDR3 contains 15 residues. Germline CDR1 reads MNHEY; CDR2 reads SMNVEV (reference sequence). Between the trimmed V and J ends, which lost 6 bases and 0 bases, there was a span of 12 bases. DNA for the CDR3: TGTGCCAGCAGGACCGGGACAAGCTCCTACAATGAGCAGTTCTTC. Amino acid sequence: CASRTGTSSYNEQFF.

This chain links TRBV10-3 with TRBJ2-7, with 7 bases that match TRBD1. CDR1 is ENHRY, CDR2 SYGVKD, per germline. V gave up 7 bases and J gave up 5 bases; unmatched junction bases: 8. There are 13 residues in the CDR3. The CDR3 sequence: CAITPTGSHEQYF. CDR3 nucleotides: TGTGCCATCACCCCGACAGGGAGCCACGAGCAGTACTTC.

The chain carries TRBV19 and TRBJ2-2, with TRBD2 as a possible D gene (5 bases). The CDR3 consists of 16 residues. Germline CDR1 reads LNHDA; CDR2 reads SQIVND (reference sequence). Trimming took 5 bases from V and 2 from J, leaving 15 bases between them. The CDR3 DNA reads TGTGCCAGTAGTCCTGGTAGGGAGATCAACACCGGGGAGCTGTTTTTT. This codes for CASSPGREINTGELFF.

The rearrangement uses TRBV6-5 and TRBJ2-3, with D possibly TRBD1 on 6 matching bases. This CDR3 contains 16 residues. The V gene's germline CDR1 is MNHEY and CDR2 SVGAGI. V shed 3 bases and J shed 0 bases, with 13 bases lying between them. Here the CDR3 DNA reads TGTGCCAGCAGTTATGCGGACAGAACTAGCACAGATACGCAGTATTTT. Amino acids: CASSYADRTSTDTQYF.

The rearrangement links TRBV7-6 to TRBJ1-1; D possibly corresponds to TRBD1 (6 bases). CDR1 SGHVS and CDR2 FNYEAQ come from the germline V gene. CDR3 length equals 16 residues. V dropped 2 bases and J dropped 3 bases, with 16 bases sitting between them. CDR3 residues: CASSLNPTGWDTEAFF. The CDR3 region has the DNA TGTGCCAGCAGCTTAAATCCAACAGGGTGGGACACTGAAGCTTTCTTT. Full variable domain (missing parts from reference TRBV7-6 and TRBJ1-1): GAGVSQSPRYKVTKRGQDVALRCDPISGHVSLYWYRQALGQGPEFLTYFNYEAQQDKSGLPNDRFSAERPEGSISTLTIQRTEQRDSAMYRCASSLNPTGWDTEAFFGQGTRLTVV.

As concerns this clone: Other DNA sequences from this sample encode an identical CDR3 as well. This rearrangement joins TRBV9 to TRBJ2-7; no definite D call. From germline, CDR1 is SGDLS and CDR2 YYNGEE. V was shortened by 4 bases and J by 1 base, with 9 bases between the two germline ends. This CDR3 has 13 residues. The CDR3 DNA follows: TGTGCCAGCAGCTCCGGATCTTCCTACGAGCAGTACTTC. Its protein product is CASSSGSSYEQYF.